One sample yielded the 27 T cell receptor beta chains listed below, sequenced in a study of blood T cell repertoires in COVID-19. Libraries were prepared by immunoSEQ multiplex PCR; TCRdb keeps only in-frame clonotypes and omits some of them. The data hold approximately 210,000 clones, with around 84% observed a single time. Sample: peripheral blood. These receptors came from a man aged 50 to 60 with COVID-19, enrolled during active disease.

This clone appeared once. The CDR3 loop is CASGWTGGFSGNTIYF. The CDR3 DNA is TGTGCCAGCGGATGGACAGGGGGCTTCAGTGGAAACACCATATATTTT. The chain joins TRBV7-8 to TRBJ1-3; 11 bases fit TRBD1. Germline CDR1 and CDR2: SGHVS and FQNEAQ. CDR3 length equals 16 residues. The V and J ends lost 8 bases and 3 bases, in that order; junction bases with no gene match: 9.

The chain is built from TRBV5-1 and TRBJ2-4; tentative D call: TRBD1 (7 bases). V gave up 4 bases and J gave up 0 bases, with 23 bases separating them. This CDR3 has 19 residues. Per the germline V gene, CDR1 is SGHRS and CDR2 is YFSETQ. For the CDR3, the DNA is TGCGCCAGCAGCCCATCCTTTTCCGGACAGGAGGGAGCCAAAAACATTCAGTACTTC. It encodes CASSPSFSGQEGAKNIQYF.

CDR3 nucleotide sequence: TGTGCCAGTAGGGGGGAGGGCACTGAAGCTTTCTTT. This gives the protein CASRGEGTEAFF. The chain uses TRBV19 and TRBJ1-1, with D tentatively TRBD1 (5 bases). The V end lost 6 bases, the J end lost 4 bases, and 9 bases lay between the germline ends. CDR3 length: 12 amino acids. The germline V gene encodes CDR1 LNHDA and CDR2 SQIVND (reference sequence).

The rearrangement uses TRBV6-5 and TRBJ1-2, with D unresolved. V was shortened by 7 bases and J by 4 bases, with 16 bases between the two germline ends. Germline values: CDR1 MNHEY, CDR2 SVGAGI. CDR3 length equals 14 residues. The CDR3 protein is CASTREGSVYGYTF. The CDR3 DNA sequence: TGTGCCAGCACCCGGGAGGGCAGTGTCTATGGCTACACCTTC.

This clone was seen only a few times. Here the CDR3 reads CASSLTGTNQPQHF. The DNA of the CDR3 is TGTGCCAGCTCATTGACAGGAACGAATCAGCCCCAGCATTTT. The chain employs TRBV18 and TRBJ1-5, with D tentatively TRBD1 (6 bases). V lost 5 bases and J lost 4, with 12 bases in between. The length of the CDR3 is 14 residues. The germline V gene encodes CDR1 KGHSH and CDR2 LQKENI.

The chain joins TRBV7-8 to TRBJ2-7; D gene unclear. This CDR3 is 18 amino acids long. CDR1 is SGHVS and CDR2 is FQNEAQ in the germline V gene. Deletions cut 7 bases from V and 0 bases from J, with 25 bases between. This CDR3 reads CASKLISASEGSSYEQYF. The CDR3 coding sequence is TGTGCCAGCAAACTAATTTCGGCGTCGGAAGGCAGCTCCTACGAGCAGTACTTC.

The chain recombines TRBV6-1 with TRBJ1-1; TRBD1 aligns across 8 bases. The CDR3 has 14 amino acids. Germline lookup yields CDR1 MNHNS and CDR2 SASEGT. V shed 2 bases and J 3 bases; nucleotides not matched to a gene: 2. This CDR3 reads CASSEQGADTEAFF. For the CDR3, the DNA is TGTGCCAGCAGTGAACAGGGGGCCGACACTGAAGCTTTCTTT.

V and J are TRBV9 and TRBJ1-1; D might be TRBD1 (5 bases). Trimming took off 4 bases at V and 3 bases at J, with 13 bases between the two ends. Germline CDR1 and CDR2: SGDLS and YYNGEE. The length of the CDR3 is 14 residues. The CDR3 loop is CASSPRLGDTEAFF. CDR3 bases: TGTGCCAGCAGCCCCCGCTTAGGGGACACTGAAGCTTTCTTT. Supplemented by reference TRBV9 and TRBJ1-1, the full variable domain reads DSGVTQTPKHLITATGQRVTLRCSPRSGDLSVYWYQQSLDQGLQFLIQYYNGEERAKGNILERFSAQQFPDLHSELNLSSLELGDSALYFCASSPRLGDTEAFFGQGTRLTVV.

The CDR3 region has the DNA TGTGCCACGGCGTACGGAGTCGAAAATTCACCCCTCCACTTT. Its translation: CATAYGVENSPLHF. The chain carries TRBV6-5 and TRBJ1-6; D is ambiguous. Trimming cost V 10 bases and J 7 bases, with 17 bases left between them. Germline assignment: CDR1 MNHEY and CDR2 SVGAGI. CDR3 length equals 14 residues.

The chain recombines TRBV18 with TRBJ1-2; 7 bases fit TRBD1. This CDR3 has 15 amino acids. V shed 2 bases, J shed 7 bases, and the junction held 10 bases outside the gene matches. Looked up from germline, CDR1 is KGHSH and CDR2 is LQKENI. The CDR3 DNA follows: TGTGCCAGCTCACCAGAAGGAGGGGGCCGTGGTGGCTACACCTTC. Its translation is CASSPEGGGRGGYTF.

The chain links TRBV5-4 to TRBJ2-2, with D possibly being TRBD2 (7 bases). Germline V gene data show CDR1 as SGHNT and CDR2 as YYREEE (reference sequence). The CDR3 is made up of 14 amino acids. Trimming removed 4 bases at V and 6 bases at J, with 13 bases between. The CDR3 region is CASSRGGGAGELFF. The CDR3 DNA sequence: TGTGCCAGCAGCCGAGGGGGGGGAGCCGGGGAGCTGTTTTTT.

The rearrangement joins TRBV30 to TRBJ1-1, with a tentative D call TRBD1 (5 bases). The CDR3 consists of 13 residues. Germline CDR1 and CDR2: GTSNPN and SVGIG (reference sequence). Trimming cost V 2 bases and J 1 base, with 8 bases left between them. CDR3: CAWSHTGNTEAFF. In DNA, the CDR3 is TGTGCCTGGAGTCATACAGGGAACACTGAAGCTTTCTTT.

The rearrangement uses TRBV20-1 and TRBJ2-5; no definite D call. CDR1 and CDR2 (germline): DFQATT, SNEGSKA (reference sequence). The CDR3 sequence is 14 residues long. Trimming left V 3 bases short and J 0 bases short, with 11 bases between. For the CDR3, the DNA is TGCAGTGCTAGTGGGCAGAAATACCAAGAGACCCAGTACTTC. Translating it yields CSASGQKYQETQYF.

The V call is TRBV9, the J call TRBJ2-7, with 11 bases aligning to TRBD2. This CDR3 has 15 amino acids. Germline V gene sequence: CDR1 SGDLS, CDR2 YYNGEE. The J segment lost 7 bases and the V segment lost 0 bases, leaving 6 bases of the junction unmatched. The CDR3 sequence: CASSVGGASGREQYF. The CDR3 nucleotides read TGTGCCAGCAGCGTAGGGGGGGCTAGCGGGAGGGAGCAGTACTTC.

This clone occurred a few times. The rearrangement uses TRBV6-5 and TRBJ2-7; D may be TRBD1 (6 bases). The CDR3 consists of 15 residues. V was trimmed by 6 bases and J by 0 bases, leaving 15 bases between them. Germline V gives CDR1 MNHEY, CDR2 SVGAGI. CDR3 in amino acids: CASRRRQESSYEQYF. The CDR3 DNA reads TGTGCCAGCAGAAGGAGACAGGAAAGCTCCTACGAGCAGTACTTC.

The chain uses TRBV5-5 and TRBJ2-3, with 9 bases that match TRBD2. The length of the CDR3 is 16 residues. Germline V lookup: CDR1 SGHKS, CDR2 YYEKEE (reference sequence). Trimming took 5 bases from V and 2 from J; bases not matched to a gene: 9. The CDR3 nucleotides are TGTGCCAGCAGTTCCGGGCTAGCGGGGTTCACAGATACGCAGTATTTT. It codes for CASSSGLAGFTDTQYF.

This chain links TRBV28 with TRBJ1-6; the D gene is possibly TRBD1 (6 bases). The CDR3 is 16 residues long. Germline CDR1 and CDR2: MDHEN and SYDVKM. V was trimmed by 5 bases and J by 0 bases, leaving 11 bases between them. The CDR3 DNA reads TGTGCCAGCAGTACACAGGGTAGCTCCTATAATTCACCCCTCCACTTT. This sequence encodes CASSTQGSSYNSPLHF.

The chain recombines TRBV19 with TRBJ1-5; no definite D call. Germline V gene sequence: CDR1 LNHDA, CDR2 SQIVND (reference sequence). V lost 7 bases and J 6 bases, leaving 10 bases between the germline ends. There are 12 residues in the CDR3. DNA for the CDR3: TGTGCCAGTACCGGGAGTGGTCAGCCCCAGCATTTT. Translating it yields CASTGSGQPQHF. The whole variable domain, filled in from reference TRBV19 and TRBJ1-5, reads DGGITQSPKYLFRKEGQNVTLSCEQNLNHDAMYWYRQDPGQGLRLIYYSQIVNDFQKGDIAEGYSVSREKKESFPLTVTSAQKNPTAFYLCASTGSGQPQHFGDGTRLSIL.

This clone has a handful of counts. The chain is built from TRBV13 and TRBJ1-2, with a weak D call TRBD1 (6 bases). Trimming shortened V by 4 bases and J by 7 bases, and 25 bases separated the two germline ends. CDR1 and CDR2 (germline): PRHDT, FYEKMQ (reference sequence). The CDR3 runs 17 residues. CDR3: CASSSANGQQFYGGYTF. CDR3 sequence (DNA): TGTGCCAGCAGCTCGGCGAACGGACAGCAATTTTATGGTGGCTACACCTTC. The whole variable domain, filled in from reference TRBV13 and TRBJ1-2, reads AAGVIQSPRHLIKEKRETATLKCYPIPRHDTVYWYQQGPGQDPQFLISFYEKMQSDKGSIPDRFSAQQFSDYHSELNMSSLELGDSALYFCASSSANGQQFYGGYTFGSGTRLTVV.

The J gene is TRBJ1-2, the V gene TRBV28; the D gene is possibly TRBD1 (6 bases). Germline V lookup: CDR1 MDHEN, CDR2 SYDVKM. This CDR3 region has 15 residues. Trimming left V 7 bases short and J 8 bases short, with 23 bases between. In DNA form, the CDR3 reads TGTGCCAGCACCCGGCGGGTAGGGGGTATTTTCGGCTACACCTTC. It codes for CASTRRVGGIFGYTF.

The CDR3 DNA reads as TGTGCCATCAGTGACCGGACTAGCGGGGGCCAAGAGACCCAGTACTTC. Translating gives CAISDRTSGGQETQYF. The V and J genes are TRBV10-3 and TRBJ2-5; 13 bases are shared with TRBD2. V trimming: 3 bases; J trimming: 1 base; junction bases outside the gene matches: 2. Germline CDR1 reads ENHRY; CDR2 reads SYGVKD. This CDR3 has 16 residues.

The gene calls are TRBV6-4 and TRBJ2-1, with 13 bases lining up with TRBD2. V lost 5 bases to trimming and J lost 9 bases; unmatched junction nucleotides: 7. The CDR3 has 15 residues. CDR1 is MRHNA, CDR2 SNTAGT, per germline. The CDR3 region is CASSNTSGGASEQFF. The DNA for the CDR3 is TGTGCCAGCAGTAACACTAGCGGGGGGGCTAGTGAGCAGTTCTTC.

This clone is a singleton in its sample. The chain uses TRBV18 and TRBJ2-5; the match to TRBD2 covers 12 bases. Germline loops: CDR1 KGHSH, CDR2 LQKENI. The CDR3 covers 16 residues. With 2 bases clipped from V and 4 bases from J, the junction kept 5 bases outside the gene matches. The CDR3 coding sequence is TGTGCCAGCTCACCAGATCCGGGACTAGCGGGAGAGACCCAGTACTTC. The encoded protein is CASSPDPGLAGETQYF.

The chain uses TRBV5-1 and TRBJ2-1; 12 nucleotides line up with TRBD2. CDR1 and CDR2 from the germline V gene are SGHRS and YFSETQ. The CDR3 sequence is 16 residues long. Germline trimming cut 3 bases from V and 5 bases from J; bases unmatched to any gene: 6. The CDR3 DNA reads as TGCGCCAGCAGCTCACCTAGCGGGAGGGTGGACAATGAGCAGTTCTTC. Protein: CASSSPSGRVDNEQFF.

The CDR3 loop reads CASSPGQGTEAFF. The CDR3 DNA is TGTGCCAGCAGCCCTGGACAGGGCACTGAAGCTTTCTTT. V is TRBV6-2 or TRBV6-3 and J is TRBJ1-1; TRBD1 matches 8 bases. The CDR3 length is 13 residues. V dropped 6 bases and J dropped 4; count of bases not matched to a gene: 4. In germline, CDR1 is MNHEY, CDR2 SVGEGT.

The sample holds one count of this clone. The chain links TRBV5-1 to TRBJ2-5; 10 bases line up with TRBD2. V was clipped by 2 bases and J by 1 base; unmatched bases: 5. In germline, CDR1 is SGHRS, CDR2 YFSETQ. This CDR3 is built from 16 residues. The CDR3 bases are TGCGCCAGCAGCTTTATAGCGGGAGGCCCCCAAGAGACCCAGTACTTC. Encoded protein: CASSFIAGGPQETQYF.

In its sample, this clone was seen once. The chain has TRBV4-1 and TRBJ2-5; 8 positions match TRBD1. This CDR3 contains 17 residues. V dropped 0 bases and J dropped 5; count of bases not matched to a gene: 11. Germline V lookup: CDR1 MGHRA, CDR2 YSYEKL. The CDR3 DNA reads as TGCGCCAGCAGCCAAGATTACTGGACAGGGTCCGGGGAGACCCAGTACTTC. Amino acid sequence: CASSQDYWTGSGETQYF.